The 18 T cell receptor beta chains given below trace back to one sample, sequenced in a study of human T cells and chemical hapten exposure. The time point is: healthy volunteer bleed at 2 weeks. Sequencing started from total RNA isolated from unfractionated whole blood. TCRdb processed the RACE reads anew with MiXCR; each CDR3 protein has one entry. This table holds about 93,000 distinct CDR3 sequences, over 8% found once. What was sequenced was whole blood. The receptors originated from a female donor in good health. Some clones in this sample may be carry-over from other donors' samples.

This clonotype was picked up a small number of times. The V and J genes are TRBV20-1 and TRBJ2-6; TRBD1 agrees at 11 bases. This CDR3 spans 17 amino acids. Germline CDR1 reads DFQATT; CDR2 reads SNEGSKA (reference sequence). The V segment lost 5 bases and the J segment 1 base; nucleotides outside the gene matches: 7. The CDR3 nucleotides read TGCAGTGCTCGGACAGGGGGCTTAAGATCTGGGGCCAACGTCCTGACTTTC. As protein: CSARTGGLRSGANVLTF.

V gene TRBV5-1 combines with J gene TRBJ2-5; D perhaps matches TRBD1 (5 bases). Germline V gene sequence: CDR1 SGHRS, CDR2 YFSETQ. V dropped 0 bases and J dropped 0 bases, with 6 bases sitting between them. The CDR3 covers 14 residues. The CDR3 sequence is CASSLEGNQETQYF. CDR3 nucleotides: TGCGCCAGCAGCTTGGAGGGGAACCAAGAGACCCAGTACTTC. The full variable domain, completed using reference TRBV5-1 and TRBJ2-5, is KAGVTQTPRYLIKTRGQQVTLSCSPISGHRSVSWYQQTPGQGLQFLFEYFSETQRNKGNFPGRFSGRQFSNSRSEMNVSTLELGDSALYLCASSLEGNQETQYFGPGTRLLVL.

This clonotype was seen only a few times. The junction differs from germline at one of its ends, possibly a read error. CDR3 in DNA: TGTGCCAGCAACCAGCCCCAGCATTTT. Its protein product is CASNQPQHF. The genes are TRBV28 and TRBJ1-5; no reliable D call. This CDR3 is 9 amino acids long. Germline V gene data show CDR1 as MDHEN and CDR2 as SYDVKM.

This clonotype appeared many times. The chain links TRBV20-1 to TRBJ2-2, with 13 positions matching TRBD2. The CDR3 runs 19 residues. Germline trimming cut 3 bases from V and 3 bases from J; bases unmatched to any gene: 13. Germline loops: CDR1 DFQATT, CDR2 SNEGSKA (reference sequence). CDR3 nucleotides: TGCAGTGCTAGGTACCCCCTGGGGACTAGCGGGATGGACACCGGGGAGCTGTTTTTT. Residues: CSARYPLGTSGMDTGELFF.

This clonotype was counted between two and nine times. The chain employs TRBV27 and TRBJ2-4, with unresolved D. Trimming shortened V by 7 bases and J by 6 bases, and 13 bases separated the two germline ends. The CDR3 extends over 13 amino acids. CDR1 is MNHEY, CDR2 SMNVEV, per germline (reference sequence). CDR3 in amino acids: CASTNTGRNIQYF. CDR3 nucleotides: TGTGCCAGCACCAACACTGGCAGAAACATTCAGTACTTC.

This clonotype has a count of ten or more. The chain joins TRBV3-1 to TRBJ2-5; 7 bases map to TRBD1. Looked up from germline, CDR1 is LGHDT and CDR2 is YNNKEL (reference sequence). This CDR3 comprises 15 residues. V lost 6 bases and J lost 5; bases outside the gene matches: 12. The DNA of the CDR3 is TGTGCCAGCAGTTTGGGACAGCTAAACGTGGAGACCCAGTACTTC. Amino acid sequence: CASSLGQLNVETQYF.

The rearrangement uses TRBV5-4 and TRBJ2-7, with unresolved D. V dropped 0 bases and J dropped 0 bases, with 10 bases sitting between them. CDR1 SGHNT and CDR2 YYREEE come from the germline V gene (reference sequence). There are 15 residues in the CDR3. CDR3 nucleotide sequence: TGTGCCAGCAGCTTGGCCGGAGCGAACTCCTACGAGCAGTACTTC. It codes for CASSLAGANSYEQYF.

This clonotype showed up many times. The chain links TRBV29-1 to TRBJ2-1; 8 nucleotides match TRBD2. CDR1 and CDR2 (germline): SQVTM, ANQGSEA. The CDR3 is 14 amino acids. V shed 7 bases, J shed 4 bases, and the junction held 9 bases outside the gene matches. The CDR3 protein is CSAEAGEWYNEQFF. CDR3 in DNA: TGCAGCGCCGAAGCGGGGGAGTGGTACAATGAGCAGTTCTTC.

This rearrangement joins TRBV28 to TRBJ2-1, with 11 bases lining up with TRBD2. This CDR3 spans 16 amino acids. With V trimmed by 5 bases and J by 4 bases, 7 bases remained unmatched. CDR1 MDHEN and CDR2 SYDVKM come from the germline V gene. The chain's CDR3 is CASSAPLAGGYNEQFF. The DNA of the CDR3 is TGTGCCAGCAGTGCCCCTCTAGCGGGAGGTTACAATGAGCAGTTCTTC. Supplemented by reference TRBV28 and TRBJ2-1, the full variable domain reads DVKVTQSSRYLVKRTGEKVFLECVQDMDHENMFWYRQDPGLGLRLIYFSYDVKMKEKGDIPEGYSVSREKKERFSLILESASTNQTSMYLCASSAPLAGGYNEQFFGPGTRLTVL.

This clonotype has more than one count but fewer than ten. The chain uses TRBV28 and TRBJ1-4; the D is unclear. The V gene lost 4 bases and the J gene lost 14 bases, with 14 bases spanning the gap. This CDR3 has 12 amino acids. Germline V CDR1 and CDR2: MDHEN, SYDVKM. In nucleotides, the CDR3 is TGTGCCAGCAGTTCCGGAGAGCGAGTGCTGTTTTTT. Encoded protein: CASSSGERVLFF.

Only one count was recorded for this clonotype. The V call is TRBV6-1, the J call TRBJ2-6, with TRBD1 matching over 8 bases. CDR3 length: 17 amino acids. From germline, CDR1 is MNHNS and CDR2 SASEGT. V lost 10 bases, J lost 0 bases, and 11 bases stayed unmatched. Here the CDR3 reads CAIPQGARSSGANVLTF. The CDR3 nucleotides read TGTGCCATCCCGCAGGGGGCGCGCAGCTCTGGGGCCAACGTCCTGACTTTC.

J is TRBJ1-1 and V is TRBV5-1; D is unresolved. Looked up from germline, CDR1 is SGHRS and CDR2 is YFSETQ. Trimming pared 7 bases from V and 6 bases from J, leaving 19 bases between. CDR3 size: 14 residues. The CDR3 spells CASQNGGGVAEAFF. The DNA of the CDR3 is TGCGCCAGCCAAAACGGTGGCGGGGTTGCTGAAGCTTTCTTT.

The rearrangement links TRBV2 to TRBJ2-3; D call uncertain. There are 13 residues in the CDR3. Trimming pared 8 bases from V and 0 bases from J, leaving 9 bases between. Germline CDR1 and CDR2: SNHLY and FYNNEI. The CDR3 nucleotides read TGTGCCAGCGCCCCGCCCAGCACAGATACGCAGTATTTT. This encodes CASAPPSTDTQYF.

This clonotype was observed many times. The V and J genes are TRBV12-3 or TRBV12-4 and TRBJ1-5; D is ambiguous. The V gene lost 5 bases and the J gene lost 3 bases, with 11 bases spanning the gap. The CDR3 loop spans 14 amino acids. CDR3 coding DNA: TGTGCCAGCAGTACAGCTAGCTTCAATCAGCCCCAGCATTTT. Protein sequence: CASSTASFNQPQHF.

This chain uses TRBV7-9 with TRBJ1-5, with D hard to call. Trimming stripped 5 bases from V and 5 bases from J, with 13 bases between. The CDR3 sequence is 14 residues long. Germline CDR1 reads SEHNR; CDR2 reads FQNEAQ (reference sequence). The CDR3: CASSKVGVDQPQHF. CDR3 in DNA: TGTGCCAGCAGCAAGGTCGGAGTAGATCAGCCCCAGCATTTT.

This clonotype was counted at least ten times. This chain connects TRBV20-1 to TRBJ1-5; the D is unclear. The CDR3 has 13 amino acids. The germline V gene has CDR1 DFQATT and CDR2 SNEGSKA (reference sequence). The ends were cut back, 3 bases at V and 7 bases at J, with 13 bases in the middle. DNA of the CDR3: TGCAGTGCTAGCCATCCTTTGGAACAGCCCCAGCATTTT. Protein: CSASHPLEQPQHF.

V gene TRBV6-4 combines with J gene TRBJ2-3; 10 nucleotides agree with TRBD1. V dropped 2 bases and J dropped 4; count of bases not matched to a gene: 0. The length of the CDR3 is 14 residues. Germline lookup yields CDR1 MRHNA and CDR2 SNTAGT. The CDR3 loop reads CASSDGQGADTQYF. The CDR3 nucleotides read TGTGCCAGCAGTGACGGACAGGGGGCAGATACGCAGTATTTT.

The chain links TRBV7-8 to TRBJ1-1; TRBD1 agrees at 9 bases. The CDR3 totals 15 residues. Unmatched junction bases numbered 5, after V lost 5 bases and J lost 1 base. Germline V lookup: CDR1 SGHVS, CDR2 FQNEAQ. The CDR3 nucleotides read TGTGCCAGCAGCCCACACAGGGGGCAGAACACTGAAGCTTTCTTT. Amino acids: CASSPHRGQNTEAFF.